The 12 T cell receptor beta chains in this list originate from one sample, sequenced in a study of blood T cell repertoires in COVID-19. The repertoire was sequenced with immunoSEQ multiplex PCR; TCRdb's copy has only in-frame clones and lacks some. The table shows more than 200,000 clones, with 83% occurring only once. Sequenced material: peripheral blood. Receptors were obtained from a woman aged 70-85 years with active or convalescent COVID-19.

The J gene is TRBJ1-2, the V gene TRBV5-6, with D possibly TRBD1 on 6 matching bases. Deletions cut 0 bases from V and 5 bases from J, with 14 bases between. The CDR3 loop spans 15 amino acids. The germline gives CDR1 SGHDT, CDR2 YYEEEE. In DNA, the CDR3 is TGTGCCAGCAGCTTGGGGTTGGGGCAGGGGTATGGCTACACCTTC. Translated: CASSLGLGQGYGYTF.

This sequence joins TRBV5-1 and TRBJ1-5; maybe TRBD1 (5 bases). Germline V gene lookup returns CDR1 SGHRS and CDR2 YFSETQ. Trimming removed 0 bases from V and 4 bases from J, with 11 bases in between. The CDR3 is made up of 15 amino acids. CDR3 nucleotides: TGCGCCAGCAGCTTGGCGGCAGGGCTTAATCAGCCCCAGCATTTT. Its translation is CASSLAAGLNQPQHF.

This chain links TRBV5-1 with TRBJ1-2; D call uncertain. Trimming took off 2 bases at V and 6 bases at J, with 14 bases between the two ends. The germline V gene has CDR1 SGHRS and CDR2 YFSETQ. There are 14 residues in the CDR3. CDR3 sequence: CASSFASRGHGYTF. CDR3 nucleotide sequence: TGCGCCAGCAGCTTTGCTTCCCGGGGTCATGGCTACACCTTC.

The chain has TRBV5-1 and TRBJ2-1, with 7 bases identical to TRBD2. This CDR3 has 13 amino acids. Germline values: CDR1 SGHRS, CDR2 YFSETQ. The junction had 5 bases not matched to a gene; V was cut back by 6 bases and J by 5 bases. CDR3 sequence: CASNLAGDNEQFF. The CDR3 DNA sequence: TGCGCCAGCAACCTGGCGGGGGACAATGAGCAGTTCTTC.

This clone has only one observation. This chain links TRBV19 with TRBJ2-1; TRBD1 matches 8 bases. In germline, CDR1 is LNHDA, CDR2 SQIVND (reference sequence). Trimming at V came to 4 bases and at J to 0 bases, leaving 5 bases not matched to a gene. CDR3 length: 16 amino acids. Here the CDR3 DNA reads TGTGCCAGTAGTACCCAGACAGGGGACTCCTACAATGAGCAGTTCTTC. Residues: CASSTQTGDSYNEQFF.

The rearrangement links TRBV7-9 to TRBJ2-5, with 7 bases aligning to TRBD2. CDR1 SEHNR and CDR2 FQNEAQ come from the germline V gene (reference sequence). This CDR3 is built from 14 residues. The ends lost 5 bases at V and 3 bases at J; junction bases unmatched: 6. CDR3 sequence (DNA): TGTGCCAGCAGCCCGAGACTAGCCAAAGAGACCCAGTACTTC. Amino acids: CASSPRLAKETQYF.

The chain is built from TRBV5-8 and TRBJ2-1; possibly TRBD1 for D (6 bases). Germline CDR1 is SGHTS and CDR2 is YDEGEE. CDR3 length equals 13 residues. V lost 1 base to trimming and J lost 7 bases, with 9 bases between them. CDR3 DNA sequence: TGTGCCAGCAGCTTGTGGGGGCTTAATGAGCAGTTCTTC. Translating it yields CASSLWGLNEQFF.

The V gene is TRBV24-1, the J gene TRBJ1-5; D perhaps matches TRBD1 (5 bases). The germline V and J ends were trimmed by 3 bases and 9 bases, with 20 bases remaining between them. Germline V gene lookup returns CDR1 KGHDR and CDR2 SFDVKD. There are 16 residues in the CDR3. For the CDR3, the DNA is TGTGCCACCAGTGATGGCGGGACCGCCGTAGGGTGGCCCCAGCATTTT. It is translated as CATSDGGTAVGWPQHF.

V and J are TRBV12-3 or TRBV12-4 and TRBJ2-2; D call uncertain. V shed 6 bases and J shed 3 bases, with 5 bases lying between them. The CDR3 runs 12 residues. CDR3 amino acids: CASSRDTGELFF. The CDR3, as DNA: TGTGCCAGCAGCCGTGACACCGGGGAGCTGTTTTTT.

The chain is built from TRBV19 and TRBJ1-2; D is uncertain. This CDR3 has 15 residues. The V gene's germline CDR1 is LNHDA and CDR2 SQIVND (reference sequence). Trimming left V 9 bases short and J 1 base short, with 18 bases between. CDR3 sequence: CASTRSGYNNYGYTF. The CDR3 DNA follows: TGTGCCAGCACCCGTTCGGGATACAATAACTATGGCTACACCTTC.

This chain connects TRBV7-9 to TRBJ1-5; no clear D. This CDR3 has 16 residues. V lost 1 base, J lost 0 bases, and 10 bases lay in between. The germline V gene encodes CDR1 SEHNR and CDR2 FQNEAQ (reference sequence). The CDR3 reads CASSLERRSSNQPQHF. DNA for the CDR3: TGTGCCAGCAGCTTAGAACGGAGAAGTAGCAATCAGCCCCAGCATTTT. The whole variable domain, remainder taken from reference TRBV7-9 and TRBJ1-5, is DTGVSQNPRHKITKRGQNVTFRCDPISEHNRLYWYRQTLGQGPEFLTYFQNEAQLEKSRLLSDRFSAERPKGSFSTLEIQRTEQGDSAMYLCASSLERRSSNQPQHFGDGTRLSIL.

The V gene is TRBV7-9, the J gene TRBJ1-1; 12 bases agree with TRBD1. The CDR3 extends over 19 amino acids. Germline CDR1 is SEHNR and CDR2 is FQNEAQ (reference sequence). Trimming took 6 bases from V and 2 from J; bases not matched to a gene: 16. CDR3 amino acids: CASRSSTARDRGHNTEAFF. In DNA form, the CDR3 reads TGTGCCAGCAGATCTAGTACCGCCCGGGACAGGGGGCATAACACTGAAGCTTTCTTT.